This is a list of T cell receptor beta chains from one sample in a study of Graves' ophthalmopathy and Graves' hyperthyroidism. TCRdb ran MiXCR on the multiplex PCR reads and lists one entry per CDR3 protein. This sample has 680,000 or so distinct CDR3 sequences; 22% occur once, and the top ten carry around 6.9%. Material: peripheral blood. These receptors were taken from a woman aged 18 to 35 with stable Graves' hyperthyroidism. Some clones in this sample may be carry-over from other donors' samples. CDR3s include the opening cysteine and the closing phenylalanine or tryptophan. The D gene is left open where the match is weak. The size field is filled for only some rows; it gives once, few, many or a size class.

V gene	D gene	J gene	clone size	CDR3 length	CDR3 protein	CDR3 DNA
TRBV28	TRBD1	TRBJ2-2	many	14	CASSLTGRAGELFF	TGTGCCAGCAGTTTGACAGGGCGTGCCGGGGAGCTGTTTTTT
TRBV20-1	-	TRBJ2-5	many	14	CSASPTDSQETQYF	TGCAGTGCTAGTCCTACGGACAGCCAAGAGACCCAGTACTTC
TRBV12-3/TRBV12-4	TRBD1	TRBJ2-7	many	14	CASSFQGAYYEQYF	TGTGCCAGCAGTTTCCAGGGGGCGTACTACGAGCAGTACTTC
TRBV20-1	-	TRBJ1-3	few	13	CSARGEAGNTIYF	TGCAGTGCCCGAGGGGAGGCTGGAAACACCATATATTTT
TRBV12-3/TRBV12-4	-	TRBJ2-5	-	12	CASSITVETQYF	TGTGCCAGCAGTATTACAGTCGAGACCCAGTACTTC
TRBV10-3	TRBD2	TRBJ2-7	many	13	CAISEETSGGWDF	TGTGCCATCAGTGAAGAAACTAGCGGGGGCTGGGACTTC
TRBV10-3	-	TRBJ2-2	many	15	CAISDAGRVTGELFF	TGTGCCATCAGTGATGCGGGCAGGGTCACCGGGGAGCTGTTTTTT
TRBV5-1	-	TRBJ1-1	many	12	CASSPGVGEAFF	TGCGCCAGCAGCCCCGGTGTGGGAGAAGCTTTCTTT
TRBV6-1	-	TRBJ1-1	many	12	CASSDPRERAFF	TGTGCCAGCAGTGACCCCAGAGAACGGGCTTTCTTT
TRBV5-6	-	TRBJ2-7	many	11	CASSSTYEQYF	TGTGCCAGCAGTTCTACTTACGAGCAGTACTTC
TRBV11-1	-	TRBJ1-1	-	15	CASSLVLQQNTEAFF	TGTGCCAGCAGCTTAGTACTACAACAGAACACTGAAGCTTTCTTT
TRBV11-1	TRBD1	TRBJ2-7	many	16	CASSLPPGTGDYEQYF	TGTGCCAGCAGCCTACCCCCCGGGACAGGGGACTACGAGCAGTACTTC
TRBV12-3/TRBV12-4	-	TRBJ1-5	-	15	CASRAGGLHNQPQHF	TGTGCCAGCAGGGCCGGCGGACTGCACAATCAGCCCCAGCATTTT
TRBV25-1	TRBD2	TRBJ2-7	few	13	CASSEVTSGKQYF	TGTGCCAGCAGTGAAGTGACTAGCGGGAAACAGTACTTC
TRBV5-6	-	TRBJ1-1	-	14	CASSTVQENTEAFF	TGTGCCAGCAGCACTGTACAGGAGAACACTGAAGCTTTCTTT
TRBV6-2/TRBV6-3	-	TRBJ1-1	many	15	CASSYSRYPNTEAFF	TGTGCCAGCAGTTACTCGAGATACCCGAACACTGAAGCTTTCTTT
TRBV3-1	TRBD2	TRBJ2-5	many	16	CASSRASGRYQETQYF	TGTGCCAGCAGCCGAGCTAGCGGGAGGTACCAAGAGACCCAGTACTTC
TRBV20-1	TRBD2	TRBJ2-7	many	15	CSARPIAGASLVQYF	TGCAGTGCTAGACCGATAGCGGGGGCGAGCCTAGTGCAGTACTTC
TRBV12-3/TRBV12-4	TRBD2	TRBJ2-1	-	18	CASSYDRGFGTSVTEQFF	TGTGCTAGCAGTTACGACCGCGGTTTTGGGACTAGCGTGACCGAGCAGTTCTTC
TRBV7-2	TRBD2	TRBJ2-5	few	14	CASSELAGGLIIYF	TGTGCCAGCAGCGAGTTAGCGGGGGGGCTTATCATATACTTC
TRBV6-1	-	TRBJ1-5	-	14	CASSDGGGVEPQHF	TGTGCCAGCAGTGATGGTGGGGGGGTTGAGCCCCAGCATTTT
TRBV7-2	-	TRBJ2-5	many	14	CASSLGRRQETQYF	TGTGCCAGCAGCTTAGGGAGGAGACAAGAGACCCAGTACTTC
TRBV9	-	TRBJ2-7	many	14	CASSGDGSVDEQYF	TGTGCCAGCAGCGGTGACGGGAGTGTGGACGAGCAGTACTTC
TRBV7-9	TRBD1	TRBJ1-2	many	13	CASSLRQGYGYTF	TGTGCCAGCAGCTTGAGACAGGGGTATGGCTACACCTTC
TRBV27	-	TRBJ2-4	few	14	CASSTRRGVDIKYF	TGTGCCAGCAGCACTAGGAGGGGGGTAGACATTAAGTACTTC
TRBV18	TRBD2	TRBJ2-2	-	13	CASQREGTGELFF	TGTGCCAGCCAGCGGGAGGGCACCGGGGAGCTGTTTTTT
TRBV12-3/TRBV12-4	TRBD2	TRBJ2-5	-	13	CASSRTREETQYF	TGTGCCAGCAGTAGGACTAGAGAAGAGACCCAGTACTTC
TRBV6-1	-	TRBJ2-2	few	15	CASSAAGIKTGELFF	TGTGCCAGCAGTGCGGCGGGAATTAAAACCGGGGAGCTGTTTTTT
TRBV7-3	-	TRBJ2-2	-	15	CASSFLVEATGELFF	TGTGCCAGCAGCTTCCTAGTGGAGGCCACCGGGGAGCTGTTTTTT
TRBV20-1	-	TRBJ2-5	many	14	CSAIRGGGGETQYF	TGCAGTGCTATCCGCGGGGGCGGGGGAGAGACCCAGTACTTC
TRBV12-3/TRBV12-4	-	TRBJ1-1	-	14	CASSSRGWDTEAFF	TGTGCCAGCAGTTCGAGGGGCTGGGACACTGAAGCTTTCTTT
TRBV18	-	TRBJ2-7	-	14	CASSPPQISYEQYF	TGTGCCAGCTCACCCCCGCAGATCTCCTACGAGCAGTACTTC
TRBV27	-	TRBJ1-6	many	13	CASTLGSGSPLHF	TGTGCCAGCACACTAGGGTCCGGCTCACCCCTCCACTTT
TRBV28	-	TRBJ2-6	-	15	CASSFGLSGANVLTF	TGTGCCAGCAGTTTTGGTCTTTCTGGGGCCAACGTCCTGACTTTC
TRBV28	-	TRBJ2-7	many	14	CASSFGQLRNEQYF	TGTGCCAGCAGTTTCGGACAGTTAAGGAACGAGCAGTACTTC
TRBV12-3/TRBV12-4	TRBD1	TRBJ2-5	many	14	CASSLRDRAETQYF	TGTGCCAGCAGTCTACGGGACAGGGCAGAGACCCAGTACTTC
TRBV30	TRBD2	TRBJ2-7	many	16	CAWSVRGSGERYEQYF	TGTGCCTGGAGTGTACGGGGTAGCGGGGAAAGATACGAGCAGTACTTC
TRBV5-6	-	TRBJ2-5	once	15	CASSLNPGRQETQYF	TGTGCCAGCAGCTTGAACCCAGGGCGGCAAGAGACCCAGTACTTC
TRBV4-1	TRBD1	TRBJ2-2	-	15	CASSQRGQGSGELFF	TGCGCCAGCAGCCAAAGAGGACAGGGGAGCGGGGAGCTGTTTTTT
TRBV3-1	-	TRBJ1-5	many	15	CASSQDLLRGQPQHF	TGTGCCAGCAGCCAGGACCTACTTAGGGGGCAGCCCCAGCATTTT
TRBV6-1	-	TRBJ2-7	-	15	CASRAGHGPSYEQYF	TGTGCCAGCAGGGCAGGACACGGACCCTCCTACGAGCAGTACTTC
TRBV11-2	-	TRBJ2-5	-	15	CASSLDPRGQETQYF	TGTGCCAGCAGCTTAGATCCCAGGGGACAAGAGACCCAGTACTTC
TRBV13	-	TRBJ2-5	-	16	CASSSRGARIQETQYF	TGTGCCAGCAGCTCGAGGGGGGCGAGAATCCAAGAGACCCAGTACTTC
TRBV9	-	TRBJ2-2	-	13	CASSVVSTGELFF	TGTGCCAGCAGCGTAGTCTCTACCGGGGAGCTGTTTTTT
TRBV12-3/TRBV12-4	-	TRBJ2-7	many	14	CASRRDAVSDEQYF	TGTGCCAGCAGGCGGGACGCCGTCTCGGACGAGCAGTACTTC
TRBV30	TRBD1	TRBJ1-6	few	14	CAWTRTGGNSPLHF	TGTGCCTGGACGAGGACAGGCGGAAATTCACCCCTCCACTTT
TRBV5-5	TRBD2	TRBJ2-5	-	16	CASSLSQTSGGRTEYF	TGTGCCAGCAGCTTGTCCCAAACTAGCGGGGGACGGACCGAGTACTTC
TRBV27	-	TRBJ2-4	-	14	CASSQTVSNGIQYF	TGTGCCAGCAGTCAAACCGTATCGAATGGCATTCAGTACTTC
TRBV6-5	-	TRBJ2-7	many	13	CASIAPGANEQYF	TGTGCCAGCATAGCCCCAGGGGCAAACGAGCAGTACTTC
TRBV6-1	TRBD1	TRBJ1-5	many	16	CASSEPSAGGHQPQHF	TGTGCCAGCAGTGAACCGTCGGCAGGGGGGCATCAGCCCCAGCATTTT
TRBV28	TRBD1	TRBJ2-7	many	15	CASSLGGRDSGEQYF	TGTGCCAGCAGTTTAGGTGGCAGGGACAGTGGCGAGCAGTACTTC